This T cell receptor beta chain stems from a study of molecular identifiers for immune sequencing clone quantification. About the research overall: With replicates, the RNA of about 20,000 or 100,000 naive CD8 cells was split five ways and four were sequenced.

Looked up from germline, CDR1 is MNHEY and CDR2 is SVGEGT. The CDR3 is 14 residues long. As to this clonotype: A clone one base away is much larger, so this may be a read error.

Via MiXCR, TCRdb re-called the PCR reads, giving one row per CDR3 protein. The repertoire holds 250,000 to 350,000 distinct CDR3 sequences, with 20% to 25% as singletons. The specimen sequenced was naive CD8+ T cells from blood, with Jurkat cell RNA spiked in. The subset was: FACS-sorted CD8+CD4-CCR7+CD45RA+ naive T cells. This TCR was recovered from a human donor in good health. Some libraries in this study had Jurkat cell RNA spiked in. V usage is TRBV6-2 or TRBV6-3 and J usage is TRBJ2-1; D assignment may be TRBD1 or TRBD2 (5 bases each). CDR3 protein: CACSIWGNYNEQFF. The CDR3 DNA reads as TGTGCCTGCAGTATCTGGGGGAACTACAATGAGCAGTTCTTC.